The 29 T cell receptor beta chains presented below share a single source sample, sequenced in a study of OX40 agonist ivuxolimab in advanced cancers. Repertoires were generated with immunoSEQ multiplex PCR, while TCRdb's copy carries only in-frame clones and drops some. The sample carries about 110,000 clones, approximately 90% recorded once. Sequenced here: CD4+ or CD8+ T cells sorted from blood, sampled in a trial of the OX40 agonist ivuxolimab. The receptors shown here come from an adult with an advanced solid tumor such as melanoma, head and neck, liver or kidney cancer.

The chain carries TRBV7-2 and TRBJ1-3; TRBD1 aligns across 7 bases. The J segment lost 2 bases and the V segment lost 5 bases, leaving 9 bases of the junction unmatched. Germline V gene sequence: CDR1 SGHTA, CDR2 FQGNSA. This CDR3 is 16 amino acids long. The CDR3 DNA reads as TGTGCCAGCAGCCTTCGACAGGGTCGCGCTGGAAACACCATATATTTT. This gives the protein CASSLRQGRAGNTIYF.

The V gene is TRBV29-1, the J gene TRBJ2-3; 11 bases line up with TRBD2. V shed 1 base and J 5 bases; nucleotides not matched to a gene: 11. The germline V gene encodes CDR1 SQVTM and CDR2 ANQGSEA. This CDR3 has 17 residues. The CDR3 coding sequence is TGCAGCGTTGAAGCTACTAGCGGGGGAGCTCACCGAGATACGCAGTATTTT. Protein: CSVEATSGGAHRDTQYF.

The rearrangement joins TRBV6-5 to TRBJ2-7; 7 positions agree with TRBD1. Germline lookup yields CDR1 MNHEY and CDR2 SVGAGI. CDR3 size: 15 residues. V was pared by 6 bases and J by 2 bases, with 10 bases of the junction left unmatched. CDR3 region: CASSPGQLNTYEQYF. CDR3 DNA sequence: TGTGCCAGCAGCCCGGGACAGCTAAATACCTACGAGCAGTACTTC.

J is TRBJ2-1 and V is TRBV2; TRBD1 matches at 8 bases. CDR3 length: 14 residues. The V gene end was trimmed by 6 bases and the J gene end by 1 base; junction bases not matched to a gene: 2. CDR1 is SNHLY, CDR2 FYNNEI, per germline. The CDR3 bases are TGTGCCAGCAGCTACAGGGGGTCCTACAATGAGCAGTTCTTC. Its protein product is CASSYRGSYNEQFF.

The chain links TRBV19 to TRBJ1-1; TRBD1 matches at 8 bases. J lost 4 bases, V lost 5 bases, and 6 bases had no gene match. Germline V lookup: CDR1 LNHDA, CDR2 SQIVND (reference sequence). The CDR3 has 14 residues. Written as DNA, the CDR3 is TGTGCCAGTAGTCCTCAGGGGGCTGGCACTGAAGCTTTCTTT. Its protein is CASSPQGAGTEAFF.

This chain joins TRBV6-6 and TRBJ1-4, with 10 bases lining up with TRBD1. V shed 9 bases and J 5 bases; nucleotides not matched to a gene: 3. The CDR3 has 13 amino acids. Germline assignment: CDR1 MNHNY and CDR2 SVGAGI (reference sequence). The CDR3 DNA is TGTGCCAGTGGGGACAGGGGAAATGAAAAACTGTTTTTT. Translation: CASGDRGNEKLFF.

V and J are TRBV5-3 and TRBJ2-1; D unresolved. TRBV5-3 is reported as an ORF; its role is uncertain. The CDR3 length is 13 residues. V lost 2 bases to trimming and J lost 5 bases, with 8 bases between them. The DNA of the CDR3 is TGTGCCAGAAGCTTAAGGCATCACAATGAGCAGTTCTTC. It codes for CARSLRHHNEQFF.

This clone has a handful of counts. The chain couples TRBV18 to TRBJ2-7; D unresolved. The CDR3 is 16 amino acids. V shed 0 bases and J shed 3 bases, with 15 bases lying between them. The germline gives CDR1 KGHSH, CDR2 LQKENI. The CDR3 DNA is TGTGCCAGCTCACCACCTGGTAGAGTACAGCTCTACGAGCAGTACTTC. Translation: CASSPPGRVQLYEQYF.

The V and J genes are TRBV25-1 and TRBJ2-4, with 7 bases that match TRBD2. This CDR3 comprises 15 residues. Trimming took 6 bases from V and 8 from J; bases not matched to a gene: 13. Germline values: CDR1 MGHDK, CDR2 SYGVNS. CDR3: CASSNRLVGGDIQYF. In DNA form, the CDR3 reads TGTGCCAGCAGCAACCGGCTCGTTGGGGGGGACATTCAGTACTTC.

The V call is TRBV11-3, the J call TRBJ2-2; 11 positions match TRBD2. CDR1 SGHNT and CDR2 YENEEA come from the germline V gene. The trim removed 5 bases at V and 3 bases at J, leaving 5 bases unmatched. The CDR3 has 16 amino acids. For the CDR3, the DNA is TGTGCCAGCAGCCCCACTAGCGGGAGATACACCGGGGAGCTGTTTTTT. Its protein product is CASSPTSGRYTGELFF.

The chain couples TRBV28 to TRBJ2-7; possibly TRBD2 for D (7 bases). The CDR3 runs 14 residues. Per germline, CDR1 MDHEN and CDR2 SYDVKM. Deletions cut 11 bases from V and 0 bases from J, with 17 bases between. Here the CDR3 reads CAGDGGATSYEQYF. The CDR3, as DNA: TGTGCCGGTGATGGGGGGGCCACCTCCTACGAGCAGTACTTC.

The CDR3 spells CACSQGFSGNTIYF. Here the CDR3 DNA reads TGTGCCTGTTCACAGGGATTTTCAGGAAACACCATATATTTT. V and J are TRBV30 and TRBJ1-3; weak D call: TRBD1 (6 bases). Germline V gene sequence: CDR1 GTSNPN, CDR2 SVGIG (reference sequence). The CDR3 is made up of 14 amino acids. The V end lost 6 bases, the J end lost 4 bases, and 16 bases lay between the germline ends.

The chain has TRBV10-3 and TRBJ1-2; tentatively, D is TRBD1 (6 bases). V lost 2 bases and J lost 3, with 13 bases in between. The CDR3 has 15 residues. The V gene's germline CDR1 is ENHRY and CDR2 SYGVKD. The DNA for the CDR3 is TGTGCCATCAGTGAGAGAGGGGGGCCCCACTATGGCTACACCTTC. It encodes CAISERGGPHYGYTF.

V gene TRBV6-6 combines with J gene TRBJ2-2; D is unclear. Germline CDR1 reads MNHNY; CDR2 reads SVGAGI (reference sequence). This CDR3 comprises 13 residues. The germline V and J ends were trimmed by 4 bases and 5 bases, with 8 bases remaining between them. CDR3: CASSFKRTGELFF. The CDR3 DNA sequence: TGTGCCAGCAGTTTTAAGCGTACCGGGGAGCTGTTTTTT.

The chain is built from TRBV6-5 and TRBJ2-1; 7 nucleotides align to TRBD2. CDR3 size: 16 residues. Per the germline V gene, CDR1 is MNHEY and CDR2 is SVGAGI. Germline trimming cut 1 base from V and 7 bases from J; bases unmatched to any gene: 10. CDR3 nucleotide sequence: TGTGCCAGCAGTTACTGGGGACTAAAAACGGAAAATGAGCAGTTCTTC. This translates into CASSYWGLKTENEQFF.

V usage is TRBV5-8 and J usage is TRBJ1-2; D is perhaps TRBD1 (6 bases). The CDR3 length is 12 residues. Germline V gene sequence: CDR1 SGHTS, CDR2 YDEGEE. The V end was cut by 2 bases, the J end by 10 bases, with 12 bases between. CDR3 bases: TGTGCCAGCAGCTTCGGGGGGCCGGCCTACACCTTC. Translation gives CASSFGGPAYTF.

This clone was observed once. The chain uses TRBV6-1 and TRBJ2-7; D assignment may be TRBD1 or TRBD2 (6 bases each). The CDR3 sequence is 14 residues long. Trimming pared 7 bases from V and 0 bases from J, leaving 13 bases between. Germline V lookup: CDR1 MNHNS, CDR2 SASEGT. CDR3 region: CASMGGTRSYEQYF. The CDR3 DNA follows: TGTGCCAGCATGGGCGGGACACGCTCCTACGAGCAGTACTTC.

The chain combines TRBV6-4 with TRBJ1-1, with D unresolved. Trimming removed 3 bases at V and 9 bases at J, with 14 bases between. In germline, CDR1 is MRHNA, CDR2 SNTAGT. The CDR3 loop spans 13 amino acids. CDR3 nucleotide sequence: TGTGCCAGCAGTGAATCCAGGAACACCAAAGCTTTCTTT. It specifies CASSESRNTKAFF.

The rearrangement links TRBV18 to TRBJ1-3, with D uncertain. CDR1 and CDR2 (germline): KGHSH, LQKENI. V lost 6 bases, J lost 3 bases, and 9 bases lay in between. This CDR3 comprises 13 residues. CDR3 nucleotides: TGTGCCAGCTCGTCGGCGGATGGAAACACCATATATTTT. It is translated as CASSSADGNTIYF.

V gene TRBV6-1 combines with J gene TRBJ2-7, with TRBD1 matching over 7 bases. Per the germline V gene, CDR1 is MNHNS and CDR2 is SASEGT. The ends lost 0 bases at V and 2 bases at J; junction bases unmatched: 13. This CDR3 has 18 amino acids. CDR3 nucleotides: TGTGCCAGCAGTGAAGCACGGACAGGAGAATCACGGCCCTACGAGCAGTACTTC. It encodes CASSEARTGESRPYEQYF.

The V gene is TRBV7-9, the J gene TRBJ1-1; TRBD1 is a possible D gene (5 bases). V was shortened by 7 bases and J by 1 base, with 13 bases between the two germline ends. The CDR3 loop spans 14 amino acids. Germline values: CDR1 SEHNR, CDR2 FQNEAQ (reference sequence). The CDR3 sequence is CASNKITGNTEAFF. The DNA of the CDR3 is TGTGCCAGCAACAAAATAACAGGGAACACTGAAGCTTTCTTT.

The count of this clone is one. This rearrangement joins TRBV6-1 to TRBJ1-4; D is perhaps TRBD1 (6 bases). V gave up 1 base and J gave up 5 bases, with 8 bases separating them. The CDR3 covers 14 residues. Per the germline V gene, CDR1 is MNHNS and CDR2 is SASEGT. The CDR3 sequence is CASSEDRVNEKLFF. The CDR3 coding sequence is TGTGCCAGCAGTGAAGACAGGGTGAATGAAAAACTGTTTTTT.

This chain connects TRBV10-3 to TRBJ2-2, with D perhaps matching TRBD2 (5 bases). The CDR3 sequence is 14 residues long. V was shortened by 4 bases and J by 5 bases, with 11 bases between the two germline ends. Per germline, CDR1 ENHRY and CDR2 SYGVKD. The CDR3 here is CAISVIGDTGELFF. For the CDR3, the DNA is TGTGCCATCAGTGTGATCGGGGATACCGGGGAGCTGTTTTTT.

CDR3 nucleotide sequence: TGTGCCAGCAGTTCTGCGGGGCCATACAATGAGCAGTTCTTC. Its translation is CASSSAGPYNEQFF. J is TRBJ2-1 and V is TRBV6-5, with D possibly matching TRBD2 (6 bases). This CDR3 is built from 14 residues. Deletions cut 4 bases from V and 4 bases from J, with 11 bases between. In germline, CDR1 is MNHEY, CDR2 SVGAGI.

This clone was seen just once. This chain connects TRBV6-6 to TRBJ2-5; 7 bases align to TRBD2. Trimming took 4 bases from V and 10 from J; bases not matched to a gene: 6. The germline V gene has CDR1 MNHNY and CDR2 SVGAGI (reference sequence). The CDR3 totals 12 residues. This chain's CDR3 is CASSSEGTIQYF. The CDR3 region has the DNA TGTGCCAGCAGTTCGGAGGGGACTATCCAGTACTTC.

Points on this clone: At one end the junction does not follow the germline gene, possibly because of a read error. CDR3 coding DNA: TGTGCTAGCAGCCCAAGCCAGTCTAATGAAAAACTGTTTTTT. Translated: CASSPSQSNEKLFF. This sequence joins TRBV7-7 and TRBJ1-4, with unresolved D. Germline CDR1 and CDR2: SSHAT and FNYEAQ (reference sequence). The CDR3 runs to 14 residues.

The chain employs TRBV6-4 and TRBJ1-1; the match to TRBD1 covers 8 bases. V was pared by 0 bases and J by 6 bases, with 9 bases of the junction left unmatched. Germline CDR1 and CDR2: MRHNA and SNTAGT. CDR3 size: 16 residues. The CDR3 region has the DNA TGTGCCAGCAGTGACTCCGGACAGGGACCGTCGGCTGAAGCTTTCTTT. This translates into CASSDSGQGPSAEAFF.

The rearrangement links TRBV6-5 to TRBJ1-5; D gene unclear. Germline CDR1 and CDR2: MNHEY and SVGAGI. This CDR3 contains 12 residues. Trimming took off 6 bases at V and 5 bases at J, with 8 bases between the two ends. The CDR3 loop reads CASSHIDQPQHF. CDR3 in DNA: TGTGCCAGCAGCCATATTGATCAGCCCCAGCATTTT.

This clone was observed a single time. Here the CDR3 reads CASSLNRGHYEQYF. DNA for the CDR3: TGTGCCAGCAGCTTGAACAGGGGGCACTACGAGCAGTACTTC. V and J are TRBV7-9 and TRBJ2-7; 9 bases line up with TRBD1. From germline, CDR1 is SEHNR and CDR2 FQNEAQ (reference sequence). There are 14 residues in the CDR3. V was clipped by 3 bases and J by 3 bases; unmatched bases: 3.